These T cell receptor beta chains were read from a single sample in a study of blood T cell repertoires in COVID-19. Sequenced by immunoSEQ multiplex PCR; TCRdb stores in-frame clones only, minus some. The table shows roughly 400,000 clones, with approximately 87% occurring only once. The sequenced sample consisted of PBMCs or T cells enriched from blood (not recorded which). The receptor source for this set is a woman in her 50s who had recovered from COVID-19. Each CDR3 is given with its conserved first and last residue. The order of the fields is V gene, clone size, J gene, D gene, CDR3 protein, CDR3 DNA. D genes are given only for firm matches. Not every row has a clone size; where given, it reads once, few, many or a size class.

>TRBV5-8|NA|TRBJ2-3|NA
CASSLGANTDTQYF
TGTGCCAGCAGCTTGGGAGCTAACACAGATACGCAGTATTTT
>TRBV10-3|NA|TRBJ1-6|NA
CAISESWGGSSPLHF
TGTGCCATCAGTGAGTCGTGGGGGGGCAGTTCACCCCTCCACTTT
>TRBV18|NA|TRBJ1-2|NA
CASSFGEGDYGYTF
TGTGCCAGCTCATTTGGGGAGGGCGACTATGGCTACACCTTC
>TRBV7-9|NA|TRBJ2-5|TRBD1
CASSSRDRGQTQYF
TGTGCCAGCAGCTCCCGGGACAGGGGCCAGACCCAGTACTTC
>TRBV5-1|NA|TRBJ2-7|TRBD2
CASSLSGGSYVYEQYF
TGCGCCAGCAGCTTAAGCGGGGGGTCTTACGTTTACGAGCAGTACTTC
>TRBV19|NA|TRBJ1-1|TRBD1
CASSIVDRGRGTEAFF
TGTGCCAGTAGTATAGTGGACAGGGGGCGCGGCACTGAAGCTTTCTTT
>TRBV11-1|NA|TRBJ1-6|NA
CASSYRRYSPLHF
TGTGCCAGCAGCTACAGGCGTTATTCACCCCTCCACTTT
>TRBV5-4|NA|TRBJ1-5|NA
CASSLDLQGDQPQHF
TGTGCCAGCAGCCTGGACTTACAGGGAGATCAGCCCCAGCATTTT
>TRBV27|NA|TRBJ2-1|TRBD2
CATRGEGLYNEQFF
TGTGCCACCCGAGGGGAGGGCCTATACAATGAGCAGTTCTTC
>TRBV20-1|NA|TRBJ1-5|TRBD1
CSASGSAGTGTYSNQPQHF
TGCAGTGCTAGTGGAAGCGCCGGGACAGGCACCTATAGCAATCAGCCCCAGCATTTT
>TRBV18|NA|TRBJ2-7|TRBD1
CASSAKTGGNEQYF
TGTGCCAGCTCCGCGAAGACAGGGGGGAACGAGCAGTACTTC
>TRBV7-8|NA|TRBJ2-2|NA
CASSLVVEGAGELFF
TGTGCCAGCAGCTTAGTCGTAGAAGGGGCCGGGGAGCTGTTTTTT
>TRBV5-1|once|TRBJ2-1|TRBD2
CASSLDPRLAYSEQFF
TGCGCCAGCAGCTTGGATCCGAGACTAGCGTATTCTGAGCAGTTCTTC
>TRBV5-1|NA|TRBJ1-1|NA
CASSLGEKAFF
TGCGCCAGCAGCTTGGGCGAAAAAGCTTTCTTT
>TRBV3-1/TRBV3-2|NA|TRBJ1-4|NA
CASSLTRGTSEKLFF
TGTGCCAGCAGCCTCACACGGGGAACTAGTGAAAAACTGTTTTTT
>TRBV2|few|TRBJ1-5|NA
CASSEDAGWQPQHF
TGTGCCAGCAGTGAAGACGCAGGGTGGCAGCCCCAGCATTTT
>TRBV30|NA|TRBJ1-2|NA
CAGSGGTYLYGYTF
TGTGCCGGCTCGGGGGGGACATACCTCTATGGCTACACCTTC
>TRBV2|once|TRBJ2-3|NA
CASILTDTQYF
TGTGCCAGCATCCTCACAGATACGCAGTATTTT
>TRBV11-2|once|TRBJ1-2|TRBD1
CASSIGQGGYTF
TGTGCCAGCAGCATTGGACAGGGTGGCTACACCTTC
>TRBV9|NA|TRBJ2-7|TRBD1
CASSPGTDHEQYF
TGTGCCAGCAGCCCCGGGACAGACCACGAGCAGTACTTC
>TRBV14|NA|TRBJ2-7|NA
CASSAQGGAWQYF
TGTGCCAGCAGCGCTCAGGGGGGCGCATGGCAGTACTTC
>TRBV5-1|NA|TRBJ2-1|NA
CASNELSSYNEQFF
TGCGCCAGCAACGAGCTTAGCTCCTACAATGAGCAGTTCTTC
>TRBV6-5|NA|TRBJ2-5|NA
CASTPAGRETQYF
TGTGCCAGCACTCCAGCAGGGAGGGAGACCCAGTACTTC
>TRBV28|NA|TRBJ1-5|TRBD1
CASSLQGQGFDSNQPQHF
TGTGCCAGCAGTTTACAAGGACAGGGCTTTGATAGCAATCAGCCCCAGCATTTT
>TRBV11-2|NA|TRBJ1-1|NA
CASSLGREQEAFF
TGTGCCAGCAGCTTAGGTCGGGAACAAGAAGCTTTCTTT
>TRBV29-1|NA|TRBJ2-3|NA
CSAPYRTSLSEDTQYF
TGCAGCGCTCCCTACCGCACTAGCCTTTCGGAAGATACGCAGTATTTT
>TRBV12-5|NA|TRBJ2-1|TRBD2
CASGLPGLAGPTGEQFF
TGTGCTAGTGGTTTGCCGGGACTAGCGGGGCCTACTGGTGAGCAGTTCTTC
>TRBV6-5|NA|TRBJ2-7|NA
CASSYPEHYEQYF
TGTGCCAGCAGTTACCCTGAACACTACGAGCAGTACTTC
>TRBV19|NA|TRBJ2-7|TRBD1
CASSIDLWDRGLDEQYF
TGTGCCAGTAGTATAGATTTATGGGACAGGGGGCTGGACGAGCAGTACTTC
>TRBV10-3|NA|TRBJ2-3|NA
CAISERGYTDTQYF
TGTGCCATCAGTGAAAGGGGGTACACAGATACGCAGTATTTT
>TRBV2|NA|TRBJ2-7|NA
CASSGGTGPYEQYF
TGTGCCAGCAGTGGAGGGACTGGACCGTACGAGCAGTACTTC
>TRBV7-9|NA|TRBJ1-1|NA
CASSLVLSGVTEAFF
TGTGCCAGCAGCTTAGTTCTTTCGGGGGTCACTGAAGCTTTCTTT
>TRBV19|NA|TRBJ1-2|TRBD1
CASNTPGQGDYGYTF
TGTGCCAGTAACACACCGGGACAGGGGGACTATGGCTACACCTTC
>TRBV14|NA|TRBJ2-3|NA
CASSRAGPSTDTQYF
TGTGCCAGCAGCCGGGCGGGGCCGTCCACAGATACGCAGTATTTT
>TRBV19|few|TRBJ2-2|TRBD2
CASSFKRGAGFANTGELFF
TGTGCCAGTAGTTTTAAGCGGGGGGCGGGGTTCGCGAACACCGGGGAGCTGTTTTTT
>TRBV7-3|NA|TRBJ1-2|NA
CASSLAGAGEKYGYTF
TGTGCCAGCAGCTTAGCAGGGGCGGGAGAGAAGTATGGCTACACCTTC
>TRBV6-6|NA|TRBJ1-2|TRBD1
CASTGTGGNWYGYTF
TGTGCCAGCACGGGGACAGGGGGTAATTGGTATGGCTACACCTTC
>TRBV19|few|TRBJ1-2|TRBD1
CASTVDRRYGYTF
TGTGCCAGTACCGTGGACAGGCGGTATGGCTACACCTTC
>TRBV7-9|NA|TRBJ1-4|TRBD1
CASSLEGQIFEKLFF
TGTGCCAGCAGCTTAGAGGGACAGATTTTTGAAAAACTGTTTTTT
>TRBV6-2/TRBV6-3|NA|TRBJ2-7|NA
CASSIQGESYEQYF
TGTGCCAGCAGTATACAGGGAGAGTCCTACGAGCAGTACTTC
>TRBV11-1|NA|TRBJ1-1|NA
CASSPSGTEAFF
TGTGCCAGCAGCCCATCGGGCACTGAAGCTTTCTTT